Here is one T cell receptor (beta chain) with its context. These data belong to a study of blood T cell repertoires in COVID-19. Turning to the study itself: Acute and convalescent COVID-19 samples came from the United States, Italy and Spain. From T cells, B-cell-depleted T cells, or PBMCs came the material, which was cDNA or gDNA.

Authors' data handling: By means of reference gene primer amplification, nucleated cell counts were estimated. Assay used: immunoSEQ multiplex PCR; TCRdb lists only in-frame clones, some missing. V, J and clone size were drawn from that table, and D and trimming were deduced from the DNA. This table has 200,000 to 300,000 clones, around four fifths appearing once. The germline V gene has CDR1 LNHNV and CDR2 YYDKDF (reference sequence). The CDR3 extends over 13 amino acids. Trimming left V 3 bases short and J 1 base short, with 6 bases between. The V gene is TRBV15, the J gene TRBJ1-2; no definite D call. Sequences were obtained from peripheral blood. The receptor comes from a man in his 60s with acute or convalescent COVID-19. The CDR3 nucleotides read TGTGCCACCAGCAGCCGTATTAACTATGGCTACACCTTC. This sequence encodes CATSSRINYGYTF.